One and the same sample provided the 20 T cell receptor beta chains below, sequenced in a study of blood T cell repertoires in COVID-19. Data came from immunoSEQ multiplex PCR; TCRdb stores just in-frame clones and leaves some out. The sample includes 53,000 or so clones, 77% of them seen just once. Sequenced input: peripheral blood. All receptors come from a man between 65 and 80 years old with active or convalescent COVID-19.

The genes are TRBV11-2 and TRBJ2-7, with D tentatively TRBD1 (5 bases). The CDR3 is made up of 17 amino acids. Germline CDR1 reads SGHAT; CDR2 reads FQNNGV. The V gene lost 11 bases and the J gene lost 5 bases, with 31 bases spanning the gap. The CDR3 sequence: CACCLYGASREDDEQYF. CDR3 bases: TGTGCCTGCTGCTTATATGGGGCTTCGCGCGAAGACGACGAGCAGTACTTC.

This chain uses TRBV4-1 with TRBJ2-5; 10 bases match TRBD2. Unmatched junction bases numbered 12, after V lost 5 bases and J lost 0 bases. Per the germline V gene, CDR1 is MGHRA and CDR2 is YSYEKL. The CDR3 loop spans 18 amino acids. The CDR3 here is CASSSGRLAGEYQETQYF. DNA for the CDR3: TGCGCCAGCAGCTCTGGGAGGCTAGCGGGAGAGTACCAAGAGACCCAGTACTTC.

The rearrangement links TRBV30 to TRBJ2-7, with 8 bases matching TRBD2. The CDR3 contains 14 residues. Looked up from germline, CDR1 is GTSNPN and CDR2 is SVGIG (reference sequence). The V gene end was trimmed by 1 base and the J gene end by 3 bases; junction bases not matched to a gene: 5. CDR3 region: CAWSEASGLYEQYF. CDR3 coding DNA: TGTGCCTGGAGTGAGGCTAGCGGGCTCTACGAGCAGTACTTC.

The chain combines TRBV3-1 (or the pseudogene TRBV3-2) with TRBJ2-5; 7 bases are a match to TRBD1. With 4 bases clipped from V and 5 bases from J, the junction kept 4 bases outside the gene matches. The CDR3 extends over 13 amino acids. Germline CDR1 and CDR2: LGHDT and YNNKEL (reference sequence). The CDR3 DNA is TGTGCCAGCAGCCGGGGACAGACGGAGACCCAGTACTTC. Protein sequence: CASSRGQTETQYF.

The CDR3 here is CASSPYRGWTEAFF. CDR3 in DNA: TGTGCCAGCAGTCCGTATAGGGGTTGGACTGAAGCTTTCTTT. The J gene is TRBJ1-1, the V gene TRBV28, with a weak D call TRBD1 (5 bases). V was clipped by 5 bases and J by 5 bases, with 15 bases between them. Germline CDR1 reads MDHEN; CDR2 reads SYDVKM. The CDR3 runs 14 residues. The full variable domain, in which reference TRBV28 and TRBJ1-1 provide the parts outside the CDR3, is DVKVTQSSRYLVKRTGEKVFLECVQDMDHENMFWYRQDPGLGLRLIYFSYDVKMKEKGDIPEGYSVSREKKERFSLILESASTNQTSMYLCASSPYRGWTEAFFGQGTRLTVV.

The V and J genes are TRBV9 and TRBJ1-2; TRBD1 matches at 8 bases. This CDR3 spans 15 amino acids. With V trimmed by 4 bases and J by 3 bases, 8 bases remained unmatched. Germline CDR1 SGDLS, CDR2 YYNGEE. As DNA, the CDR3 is TGTGCCAGCAGCCCGAGGGGACAGGACTACTATGGCTACACCTTC. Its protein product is CASSPRGQDYYGYTF.

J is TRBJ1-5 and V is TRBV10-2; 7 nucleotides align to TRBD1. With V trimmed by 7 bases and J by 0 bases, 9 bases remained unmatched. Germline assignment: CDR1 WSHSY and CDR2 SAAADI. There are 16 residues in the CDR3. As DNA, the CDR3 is TGCGCCAGCAAATTAGCAGGGGGGTATAGCAATCAGCCCCAGCATTTT. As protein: CASKLAGGYSNQPQHF.

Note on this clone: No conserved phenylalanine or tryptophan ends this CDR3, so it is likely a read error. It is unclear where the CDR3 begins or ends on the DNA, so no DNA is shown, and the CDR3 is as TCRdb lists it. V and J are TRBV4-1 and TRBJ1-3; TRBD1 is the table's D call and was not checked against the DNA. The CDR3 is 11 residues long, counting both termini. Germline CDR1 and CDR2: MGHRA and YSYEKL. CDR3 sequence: CASSHPQVIHV.

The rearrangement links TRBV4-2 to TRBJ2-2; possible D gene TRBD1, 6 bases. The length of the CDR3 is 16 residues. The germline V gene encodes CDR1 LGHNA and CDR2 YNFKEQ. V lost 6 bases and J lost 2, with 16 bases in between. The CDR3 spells CASRGGRLSNTGELFF. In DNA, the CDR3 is TGTGCCAGCAGAGGGGGAAGACTATCAAACACCGGGGAGCTGTTTTTT.

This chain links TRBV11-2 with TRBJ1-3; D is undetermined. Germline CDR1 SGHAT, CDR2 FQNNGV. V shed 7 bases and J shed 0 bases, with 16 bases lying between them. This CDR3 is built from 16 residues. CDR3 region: CASKWAAPSSGNTIYF. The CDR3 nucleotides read TGTGCCAGCAAATGGGCCGCTCCGAGCTCTGGAAACACCATATATTTT.

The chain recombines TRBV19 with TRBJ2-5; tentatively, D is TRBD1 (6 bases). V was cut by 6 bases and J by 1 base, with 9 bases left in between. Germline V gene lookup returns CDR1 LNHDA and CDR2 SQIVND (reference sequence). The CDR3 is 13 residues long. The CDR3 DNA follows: TGTGCCAGTAGCAGACAGGTCCAAGAGACCCAGTACTTC. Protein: CASSRQVQETQYF.

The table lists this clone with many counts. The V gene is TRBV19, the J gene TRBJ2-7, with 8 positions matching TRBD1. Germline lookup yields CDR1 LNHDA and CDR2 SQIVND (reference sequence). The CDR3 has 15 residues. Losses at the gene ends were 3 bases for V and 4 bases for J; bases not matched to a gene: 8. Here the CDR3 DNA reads TGTGCCAGTAGTATCGAAGGACAGGGTCTGTACGAGCAGTACTTC. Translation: CASSIEGQGLYEQYF.

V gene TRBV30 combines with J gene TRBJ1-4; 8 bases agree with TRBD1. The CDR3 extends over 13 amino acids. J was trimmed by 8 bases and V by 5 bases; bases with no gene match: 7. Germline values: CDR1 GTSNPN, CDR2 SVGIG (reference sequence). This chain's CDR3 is CAWGQGFYEKLFF. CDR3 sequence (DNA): TGTGCCTGGGGACAGGGCTTTTACGAAAAACTGTTTTTT.

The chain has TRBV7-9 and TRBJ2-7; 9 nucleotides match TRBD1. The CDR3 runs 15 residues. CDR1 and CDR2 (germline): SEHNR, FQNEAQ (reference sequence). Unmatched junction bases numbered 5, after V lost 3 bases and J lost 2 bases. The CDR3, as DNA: TGTGCCAGCAGCTTCAGGACAGGGGAGGCCTACGAGCAGTACTTC. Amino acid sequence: CASSFRTGEAYEQYF.

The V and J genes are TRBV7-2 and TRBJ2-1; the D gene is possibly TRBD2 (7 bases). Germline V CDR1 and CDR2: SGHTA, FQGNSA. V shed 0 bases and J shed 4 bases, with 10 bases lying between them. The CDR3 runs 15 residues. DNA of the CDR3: TGTGCCAGCAGCTTAGCGCGGGGGCGATACAATGAGCAGTTCTTC. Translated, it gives CASSLARGRYNEQFF.

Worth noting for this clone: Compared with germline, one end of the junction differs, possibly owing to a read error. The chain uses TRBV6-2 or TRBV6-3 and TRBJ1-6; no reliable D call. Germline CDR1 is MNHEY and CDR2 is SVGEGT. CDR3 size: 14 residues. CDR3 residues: CASSRESYNSPLHF. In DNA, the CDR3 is TGTGCCAGCAGTCGAGAGTCCTACAATTCACCCCTCCACTTT.

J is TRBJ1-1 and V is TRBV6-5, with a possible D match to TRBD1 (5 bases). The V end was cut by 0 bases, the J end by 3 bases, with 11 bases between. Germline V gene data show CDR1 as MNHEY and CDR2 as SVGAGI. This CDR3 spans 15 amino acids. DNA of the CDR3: TGTGCCAGCAGTTACTCGACGGGAGGGGACACTGAAGCTTTCTTT. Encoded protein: CASSYSTGGDTEAFF.

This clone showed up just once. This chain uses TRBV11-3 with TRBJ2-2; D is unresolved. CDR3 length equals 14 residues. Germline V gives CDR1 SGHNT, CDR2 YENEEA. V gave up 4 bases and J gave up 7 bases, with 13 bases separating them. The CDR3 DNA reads TGTGCCAGCAGCTCCGACTTCACGCTCGGGGAGCTGTTTTTT. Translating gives CASSSDFTLGELFF. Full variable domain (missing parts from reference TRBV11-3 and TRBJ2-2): EAGVVQSPRYKIIEKKQPVAFWCNPISGHNTLYWYLQNLGQGPELLIRYENEEAVDDSQLPKDRFSAERLKGVDSTLKIQPAELGDSAVYLCASSSDFTLGELFFGEGSRLTVL.

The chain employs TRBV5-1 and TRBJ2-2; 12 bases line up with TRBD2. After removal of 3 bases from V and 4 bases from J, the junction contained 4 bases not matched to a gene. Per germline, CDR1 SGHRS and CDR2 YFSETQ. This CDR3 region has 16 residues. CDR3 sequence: CASSSTSGGSTGELFF. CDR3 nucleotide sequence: TGCGCCAGCAGCTCAACTAGCGGGGGGAGCACCGGGGAGCTGTTTTTT. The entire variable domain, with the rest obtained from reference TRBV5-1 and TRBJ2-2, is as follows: KAGVTQTPRYLIKTRGQQVTLSCSPISGHRSVSWYQQTPGQGLQFLFEYFSETQRNKGNFPGRFSGRQFSNSRSEMNVSTLELGDSALYLCASSSTSGGSTGELFFGEGSRLTVL.

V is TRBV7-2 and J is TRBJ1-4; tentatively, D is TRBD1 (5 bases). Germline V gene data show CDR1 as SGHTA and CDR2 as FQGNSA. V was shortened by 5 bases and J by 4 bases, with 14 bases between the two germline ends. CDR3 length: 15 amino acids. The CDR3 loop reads CASSLGGKNNEKLFF. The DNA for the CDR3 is TGTGCCAGCAGCCTCGGGGGGAAGAATAATGAAAAACTGTTTTTT.